One sample yielded the 28 T cell receptor beta chains listed below, sequenced in a study of siplizumab effects on memory and regulatory T cells. Measured with immunoSEQ multiplex PCR; TCRdb has only the in-frame clones, and not every one. Among under 150,000 clones listed, roughly 94% were seen once. Sequenced: non-Treg CD4+ T cells sorted from blood. The receptors stem from a human donor in good health.

The chain recombines TRBV4-2 with TRBJ2-2; 7 bases are shared with TRBD2. Losses at the gene ends were 2 bases for V and 7 bases for J; bases not matched to a gene: 10. Germline lookup yields CDR1 LGHNA and CDR2 YNFKEQ. This CDR3 is built from 16 residues. The CDR3 region is CASSQPQGGYHGELFF. The DNA for the CDR3 is TGTGCCAGCAGCCAACCCCAGGGAGGGTACCACGGGGAGCTGTTTTTT.

The V and J genes are TRBV6-6 and TRBJ2-7; tentatively, D is TRBD1 (5 bases). The CDR3 spans 13 residues. Deletions cut 5 bases from V and 2 bases from J, with 10 bases between. CDR1 is MNHNY and CDR2 is SVGAGI in the germline V gene (reference sequence). The DNA for the CDR3 is TGTGCCAGCAGTCGACAGACGGCCTACGAGCAGTACTTC. Protein product: CASSRQTAYEQYF.

CDR3 in DNA: TGTGCCAGTAGGCCGGGCGTGATCTCTGGAAACACCATATATTTT. Protein sequence: CASRPGVISGNTIYF. The rearrangement uses TRBV19 and TRBJ1-3; no definite D call. CDR3 length: 15 amino acids. Between the trimmed V and J ends, which lost 6 bases and 0 bases, there was a span of 12 bases. The germline V gene has CDR1 LNHDA and CDR2 SQIVND (reference sequence).

The V call is TRBV6-1, the J call TRBJ2-7, with 9 bases that match TRBD1. Trimming at V came to 6 bases and at J to 5 bases, leaving 11 bases not matched to a gene. Germline-derived CDR1 and CDR2 are MNHNS and SASEGT. CDR3 length equals 15 residues. CDR3 sequence reads: CASRASGTGKNEQYF. For the CDR3, the DNA is TGTGCCAGCAGAGCGTCCGGGACAGGGAAAAACGAGCAGTACTTC.

The chain employs TRBV4-1 and TRBJ2-1; D unresolved. Deletions cut 4 bases from V and 7 bases from J, with 11 bases between. This CDR3 spans 13 amino acids. Germline CDR1 and CDR2: MGHRA and YSYEKL. The chain's CDR3 is CASSPDRRNEQFF. The CDR3 DNA follows: TGCGCCAGCAGCCCCGATAGGCGTAATGAGCAGTTCTTC.

V is TRBV10-3 and J is TRBJ2-7; 8 bases line up with TRBD1. Germline V CDR1 and CDR2: ENHRY, SYGVKD. The CDR3 totals 14 residues. V dropped 4 bases and J dropped 6; count of bases not matched to a gene: 8. For the CDR3, the DNA is TGTGCCATCAGTGCGGGACAGGATTCATTCGAGCAGTACTTC. Encoded protein: CAISAGQDSFEQYF.

The gene calls are TRBV4-2 and TRBJ2-3, with 15 bases fitting TRBD2. Per germline, CDR1 LGHNA and CDR2 YNFKEQ. Losses at the gene ends were 4 bases for V and 6 bases for J; bases not matched to a gene: 5. The CDR3 covers 16 residues. The CDR3 DNA sequence: TGTGCCAGCAGCCGCGGACTAGCGGGAGGGGTTGATACGCAGTATTTT. This sequence encodes CASSRGLAGGVDTQYF.

The rearrangement links TRBV6-5 to TRBJ2-5; 7 nucleotides agree with TRBD1. From germline, CDR1 is MNHEY and CDR2 SVGAGI. The trim removed 2 bases at V and 3 bases at J, leaving 6 bases unmatched. The CDR3 consists of 15 residues. The CDR3 is CASSYLGTAKETQYF. CDR3 DNA sequence: TGTGCCAGCAGTTACCTCGGGACAGCGAAAGAGACCCAGTACTTC.

This clone was recorded once. This chain connects TRBV11-2 to TRBJ2-1; 15 bases agree with TRBD2. Germline V gene sequence: CDR1 SGHAT, CDR2 FQNNGV. The V gene end was trimmed by 0 bases and the J gene end by 15 bases; junction bases not matched to a gene: 6. This CDR3 is 15 amino acids long. DNA for the CDR3: TGTGCCAGCAGCTTAGAGGGACTAGCGGGGGGAAGCCGGTTCTTC. Translating gives CASSLEGLAGGSRFF. Complete variable domain (other parts from reference TRBV11-2 and TRBJ2-1): EAGVAQSPRYKIIEKRQSVAFWCNPISGHATLYWYQQILGQGPKLLIQFQNNGVVDDSQLPKDRFSAERLKGVDSTLKIQPAKLEDSAVYLCASSLEGLAGGSRFFGPGTRLTVL.

The gene calls are TRBV21-1 and TRBJ1-1. TRBV21-1 represents a pseudogene. There are 15 residues in the CDR3. The CDR3 bases are TGTGCCAGCAGCCCCCCCAAGAATATGAACACTGAAGCTTTCTTT. Amino acid sequence: CASSPPKNMNTEAFF.

The V call is TRBV7-2, the J call TRBJ2-1; no definite D call. Deletions cut 1 base from V and 12 bases from J, with 10 bases between. The germline V gene has CDR1 SGHTA and CDR2 FQGNSA. The CDR3 sequence is 12 residues long. The CDR3 coding sequence is TGTGCCAGCAGCTTAGAGCAGGCGGTGCAGTTCTTC. It translates to CASSLEQAVQFF.

In its sample, this clone was seen once. The chain combines TRBV19 with TRBJ2-5, with D possibly being TRBD2 (5 bases). With 4 bases removed from V and 5 bases from J, the gap between germline ends came to 8 bases. The germline V gene encodes CDR1 LNHDA and CDR2 SQIVND (reference sequence). The CDR3 extends over 12 amino acids. Written as DNA, the CDR3 is TGTGCCAGTAGTAGCGGGTGGGAGACCCAGTACTTC. It translates to CASSSGWETQYF.

V usage is TRBV19 and J usage is TRBJ2-5; 7 bases fit TRBD1. CDR3 length equals 15 residues. Trimming cost V 9 bases and J 5 bases; bases outside gene matches: 15. Per germline, CDR1 LNHDA and CDR2 SQIVND (reference sequence). The CDR3 DNA follows: TGTGCCAGCCGCCTGACAGGGTACTTCGGGGAGACCCAGTACTTC. Its translation: CASRLTGYFGETQYF. The full variable domain, completed using reference TRBV19 and TRBJ2-5, is DGGITQSPKYLFRKEGQNVTLSCEQNLNHDAMYWYRQDPGQGLRLIYYSQIVNDFQKGDIAEGYSVSREKKESFPLTVTSAQKNPTAFYLCASRLTGYFGETQYFGPGTRLLVL.

The chain recombines TRBV6-5 with TRBJ2-7, with D uncertain. V shed 6 bases and J shed 0 bases, with 12 bases lying between them. Germline CDR1 MNHEY, CDR2 SVGAGI. This CDR3 has 14 residues. CDR3 in amino acids: CASRDAENSYEQYF. The CDR3 nucleotides are TGTGCCAGCAGAGATGCGGAAAACTCCTACGAGCAGTACTTC.

The chain uses TRBV6-1 and TRBJ2-2; the D gene is possibly TRBD1 (7 bases). The length of the CDR3 is 17 residues. Germline V gives CDR1 MNHNS, CDR2 SASEGT. The germline V and J ends were trimmed by 2 bases and 6 bases, with 19 bases remaining between them. The CDR3 here is CASSERRGRRVAGELFF. The CDR3 nucleotides read TGTGCCAGCAGTGAACGGAGGGGGCGCCGCGTCGCCGGGGAGCTGTTTTTT.

This chain links TRBV7-2 with TRBJ1-2; 9 bases line up with TRBD1. V dropped 5 bases and J dropped 4; count of bases not matched to a gene: 5. The CDR3 loop spans 14 amino acids. Per the germline V gene, CDR1 is SGHTA and CDR2 is FQGNSA. CDR3 in amino acids: CASSARTGVYGYTF. CDR3 nucleotides: TGTGCCAGCAGCGCCCGGACAGGGGTCTATGGCTACACCTTC.

This chain joins TRBV5-8 and TRBJ1-4; possibly TRBD1 for D (5 bases). This CDR3 contains 15 residues. Per germline, CDR1 SGHTS and CDR2 YDEGEE. The ends were cut back, 2 bases at V and 6 bases at J, with 14 bases in the middle. In DNA form, the CDR3 reads TGTGCCAGCAGCTTCGCGCCCGGGGCCCATGAAAAACTGTTTTTT. Protein sequence: CASSFAPGAHEKLFF.

This chain uses TRBV30 with TRBJ1-2; D unclear. The CDR3 sequence is 11 residues long. V lost 4 bases to trimming and J lost 5 bases, with 8 bases between them. Germline values: CDR1 GTSNPN, CDR2 SVGIG (reference sequence). Written as DNA, the CDR3 is TGTGCCTGGAATCTGGAATATGGCTACACCTTC. Translating it yields CAWNLEYGYTF.

This chain connects TRBV7-3 to TRBJ2-3; 9 nucleotides agree with TRBD2. V was pared by 2 bases and J by 7 bases, with 4 bases of the junction left unmatched. Looked up from germline, CDR1 is SGHTA and CDR2 is FQGTGA. The CDR3 is made up of 14 amino acids. Here the CDR3 DNA reads TGTGCCAGCAGCTTATTAGCGGGAGCGAATACGCAGTATTTT. The encoded protein is CASSLLAGANTQYF.

This chain uses TRBV4-1 with TRBJ1-1; D perhaps matches TRBD1 (6 bases). The CDR3 spans 15 residues. The V gene lost 1 base and the J gene lost 5 bases, with 14 bases spanning the gap. CDR1 and CDR2 from the germline V gene are MGHRA and YSYEKL. The chain's CDR3 is CASSQGRGAQTEAFF. The CDR3 DNA reads as TGCGCCAGCAGCCAAGGTCGGGGGGCGCAGACTGAAGCTTTCTTT.

The chain joins TRBV27 to TRBJ1-2, with TRBD1 matching 9 bases. Germline lookup yields CDR1 MNHEY and CDR2 SMNVEV (reference sequence). The junction had 10 bases not matched to a gene; V was cut back by 6 bases and J by 8 bases. This CDR3 contains 14 residues. The CDR3 region has the DNA TGTGCCAGCAGACGACCCGGGACAGGGAAGGGCTACACCTTC. As protein: CASRRPGTGKGYTF.

This clone appeared once. The chain uses TRBV29-1 and TRBJ2-7; no clear D. The ends were cut back, 4 bases at V and 4 bases at J, with 14 bases in the middle. The CDR3 sequence is 13 residues long. The germline CDR1 and CDR2 sequences are SQVTM and ANQGSEA. Here the CDR3 DNA reads TGCAGCGTTGGTGAAAATCTGGCGTACGAGCAGTACTTC. It specifies CSVGENLAYEQYF.

The CDR3 bases are TGCGCCAGCAGCCCGTCCCTAAGCGGGAGCACAGATACGCAGTATTTT. As protein: CASSPSLSGSTDTQYF. The chain recombines TRBV4-1 with TRBJ2-3; TRBD2 might be the D (6 bases). The CDR3 runs to 16 residues. Germline V gives CDR1 MGHRA, CDR2 YSYEKL. Trimming pared 4 bases from V and 0 bases from J, leaving 14 bases between.

Only a few counts were recorded for this clone. J is TRBJ1-6 and V is TRBV30; maybe TRBD1 (5 bases). In germline, CDR1 is GTSNPN, CDR2 SVGIG (reference sequence). This CDR3 has 13 residues. Trimming stripped 4 bases from V and 7 bases from J, with 11 bases between. CDR3 amino acids: CAWTPGGNSPLHF. CDR3 bases: TGTGCCTGGACCCCTGGGGGGAATTCACCCCTCCACTTT.

V is TRBV29-1 and J is TRBJ1-1; D unclear. CDR3 size: 13 residues. The V and J ends lost 5 bases and 0 bases respectively, with 10 bases between them. Per the germline V gene, CDR1 is SQVTM and CDR2 is ANQGSEA. CDR3 bases: TGCAGCGTTAAGAAAACCCTGAACACTGAAGCTTTCTTT. Translating it yields CSVKKTLNTEAFF.

This chain connects TRBV5-5 to TRBJ2-1; D remains ambiguous. From germline, CDR1 is SGHKS and CDR2 YYEKEE (reference sequence). CDR3 length equals 11 residues. Deletions cut 0 bases from V and 11 bases from J, with 6 bases between. CDR3 DNA: TGTGCCAGCAGCTTGGAGCGCCAGCAGTTCTTC. It yields the protein CASSLERQQFF.

This rearrangement joins TRBV7-9 to TRBJ2-3, with 11 nucleotides matching TRBD2. The V gene end was trimmed by 6 bases and the J gene end by 3 bases; junction bases not matched to a gene: 14. CDR3 size: 18 residues. Germline CDR1 reads SEHNR; CDR2 reads FQNEAQ (reference sequence). The CDR3 nucleotides read TGTGCCAGCAGACTACCCTTCAGACTAGCGGGGTATACAGATACGCAGTATTTT. Protein sequence: CASRLPFRLAGYTDTQYF.

J is TRBJ2-3 and V is TRBV30, with D tentatively TRBD1 (8 bases). Between the trimmed V and J ends, which lost 6 bases and 7 bases, there was a span of 14 bases. CDR1 is GTSNPN and CDR2 is SVGIG in the germline V gene (reference sequence). There are 12 residues in the CDR3. The DNA of the CDR3 is TGTGCCTGTGGACAGGGAGGGAATACGCAGTATTTT. Its translation is CACGQGGNTQYF.